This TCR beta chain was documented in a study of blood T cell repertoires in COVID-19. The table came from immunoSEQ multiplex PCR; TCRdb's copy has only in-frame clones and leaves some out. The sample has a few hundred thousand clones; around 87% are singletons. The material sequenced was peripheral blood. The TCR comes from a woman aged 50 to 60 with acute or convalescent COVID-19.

CDR3 coding DNA: TGTGCCAGCAGCTTAATGGGGGGAAAAGGCACTGAAGCTTTCTTT. Translation: CASSLMGGKGTEAFF. The gene calls are TRBV7-9 and TRBJ1-1, with D perhaps matching TRBD1 (5 bases). Between the trimmed V and J ends, which lost 2 bases and 4 bases, there was a span of 14 bases. CDR1 and CDR2 (germline): SEHNR, FQNEAQ (reference sequence). The length of the CDR3 is 15 residues.